The clone carrying this T cell receptor (beta chain) showed up many times. The antigen remains undetermined. V was shortened by 0 bases and J by 5 bases, with 13 bases between the two germline ends. This CDR3 has 15 amino acids. CDR1 LGHDT and CDR2 YNNKEL come from the germline V gene (reference sequence). Using RNA transcripts as the source, TCR beta CDR3 regions were amplified. The HTBI primer set served for first-round RT-PCR of the TCR CDR3. TCRdb passed the multiplex PCR reads through MiXCR, listing each CDR3 protein once. The sample records 700,000 or so distinct CDR3 sequences, around 15% being singletons. This entry comes from a study of T cells in Graves' hyperthyroidism and ophthalmopathy. Study background: Peripheral blood was acquired at first diagnosis, ahead of any therapy whatsoever. Study-level points and caveats: Researchers found most expanded thyroid clonotypes above 0.001 in blood as well. The model made its ophthalmopathy prediction, and onset followed a median around 6.5 months later.

This TCR derives from a woman between 50 and 59 years old with Graves' ophthalmopathy. This rearrangement joins TRBV3-1 to TRBJ2-5; maybe TRBD1 (6 bases). The sequenced material came from blood. CDR3: CASSQDVGQGETQYF. CDR3 DNA: TGTGCCAGCAGCCAAGATGTTGGGCAGGGGGAGACCCAGTACTTC.